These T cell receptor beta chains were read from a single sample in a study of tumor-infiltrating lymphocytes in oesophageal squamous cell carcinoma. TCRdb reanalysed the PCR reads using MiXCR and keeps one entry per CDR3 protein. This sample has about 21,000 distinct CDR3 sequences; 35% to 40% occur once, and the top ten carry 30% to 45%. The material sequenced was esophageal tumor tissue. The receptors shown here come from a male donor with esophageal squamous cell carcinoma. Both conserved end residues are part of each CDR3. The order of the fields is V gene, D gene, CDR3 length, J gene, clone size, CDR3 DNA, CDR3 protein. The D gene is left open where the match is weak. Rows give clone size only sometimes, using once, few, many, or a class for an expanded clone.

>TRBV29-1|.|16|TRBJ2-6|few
TGCAGCGTTCCCACAGCCGGGGGTGCTGGGGCCAACGTCCTGACTTTC
CSVPTAGGAGANVLTF
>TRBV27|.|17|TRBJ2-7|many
TGTGCCAGCAGTTCGGGTGGTGACATCTCGACTCCCTACGAGCAGTACTTC
CASSSGGDISTPYEQYF
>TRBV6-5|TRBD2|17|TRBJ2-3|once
TGCGCCAGCAGTACGGGGCATAGCGGGAGTGGCACAGATACGCAGTATTTT
CASSTGHSGSGTDTQYF
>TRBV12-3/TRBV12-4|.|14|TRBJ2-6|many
TGTGCCAGCACTCCTGCCTCTGGGGCCAACGTCCTGACTTTC
CASTPASGANVLTF
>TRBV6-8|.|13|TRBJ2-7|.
TGTGCCAGCAGCGGGGGAGGAACCTACGAGCAGTACTTC
CASSGGGTYEQYF
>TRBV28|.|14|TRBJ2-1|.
TGTGCCAGCAGAATGGCAGGGAGCTCCTACGAGCAGTTCTTC
CASRMAGSSYEQFF
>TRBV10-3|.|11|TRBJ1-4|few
TGTGCCATCAGTGTGTCCGGGGAACTGTTTTTT
CAISVSGELFF
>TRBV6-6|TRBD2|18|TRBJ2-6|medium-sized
TGTGCCAGCAGTTACGGACTAGCGGGCCGCTCTGGGGCCAACGTCCTGACTTTC
CASSYGLAGRSGANVLTF
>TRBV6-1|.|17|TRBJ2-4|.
TGTGCCAGCAGCCCCCTTAGACTGGGAACTGGCAAAAACATTCAGTACTTC
CASSPLRLGTGKNIQYF
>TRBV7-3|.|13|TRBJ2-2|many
TGTGCCAGCAAGGGACAGAACACCGGGGAGCTGTTTTTT
CASKGQNTGELFF
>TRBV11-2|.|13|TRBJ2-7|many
TGTGCCAGCAGCTTAGACGGTGGGCGCGAGCAGTACTTC
CASSLDGGREQYF
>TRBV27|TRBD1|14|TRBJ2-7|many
TGTGCCAGCAGCGGACAGGGCTCCTCCTACGAGCAGTACTTC
CASSGQGSSYEQYF
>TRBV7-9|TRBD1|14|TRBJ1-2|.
TGTGCCAGCAGCTTAAAACAGGGGGCGCGGGGCTACACCTTC
CASSLKQGARGYTF
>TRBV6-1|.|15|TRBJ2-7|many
TGTGCCAGCAGTCATCGCTATCCACAGGGCTACGAGCAGTACTTC
CASSHRYPQGYEQYF
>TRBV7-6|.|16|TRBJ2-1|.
TGTGCCAGCAGCTCCGGAGCGGTCACCTTGGGCAATGAGCAGTTCTTC
CASSSGAVTLGNEQFF
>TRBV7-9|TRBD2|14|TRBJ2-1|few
TGTGCCAGCAGCCCCAGGACTAGCTTGAATGAGCAGTTCTTC
CASSPRTSLNEQFF
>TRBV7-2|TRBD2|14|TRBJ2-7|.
TGTGCCAGCAGCCCCTGGACTAGTTCCTACGAGCAGTACTTC
CASSPWTSSYEQYF
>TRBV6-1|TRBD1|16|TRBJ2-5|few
TGTGCCAGCAGTAGTAGCGGGACAGGGGTCATTGAGACCCAGTACTTC
CASSSSGTGVIETQYF
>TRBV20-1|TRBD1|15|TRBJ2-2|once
TGCAGTGCTTTTTTCCGGGACAGGGGGACCGGGGAGCTGTTTTTT
CSAFFRDRGTGELFF
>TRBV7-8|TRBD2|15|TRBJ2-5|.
TGTGCCAGCAGCTTATGGCGGGAGTTGTTAGAGACCCAGTACTTC
CASSLWRELLETQYF
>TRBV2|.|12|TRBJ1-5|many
TGTGCCAGCAGTGATTACAATCAGCCCCAGCATTTT
CASSDYNQPQHF
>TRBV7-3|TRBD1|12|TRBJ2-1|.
TGTGCCAGCAGCTTAGGGGGACAGGAGCAGTTCTTC
CASSLGGQEQFF
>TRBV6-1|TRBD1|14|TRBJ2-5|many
TGTGCCAGCAGTTTTCGACAGGGACAAGAGACCCAGTACTTC
CASSFRQGQETQYF
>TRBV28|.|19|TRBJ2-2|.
TGTGCCAGCAACTACAGGGCCAAGGTCAAGGGGTATAACACCGGGGAGCTGTTTTTT
CASNYRAKVKGYNTGELFF
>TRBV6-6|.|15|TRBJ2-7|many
TGTGCCAGCAGTTACATGGAGGGAGGCACCTACGAGCAGTACTTC
CASSYMEGGTYEQYF
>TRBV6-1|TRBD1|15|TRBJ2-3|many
TGTGCCAGCAGTTTCCGGGACAGACGGGCCGGTACGCAGTATTTT
CASSFRDRRAGTQYF
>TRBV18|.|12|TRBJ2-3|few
TGTGCCAGCTCCCCCTACACAGATACGCAGTATTTT
CASSPYTDTQYF
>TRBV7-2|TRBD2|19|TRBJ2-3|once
TGTGCCAGCAGCTTAGAATTGAGTTTCGGCACTAGCGGGGTGGATACGCAGTATTTT
CASSLELSFGTSGVDTQYF
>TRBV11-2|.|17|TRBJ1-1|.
TGTGCCAGCAGCTTATACTGGCGGACGGATGGAGGAACTGAAGCTTTCTTT
CASSLYWRTDGGTEAFF
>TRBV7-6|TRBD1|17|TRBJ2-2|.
TGTGCCAGCAGCCCGCAGCCGACAGGGACGAACACCGGGGAGCTGTTTTTT
CASSPQPTGTNTGELFF
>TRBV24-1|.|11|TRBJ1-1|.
TGTGCCACCAGGGGACGCCCTGAAGCTTTCTTT
CATRGRPEAFF
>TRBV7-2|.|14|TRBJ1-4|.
TGTGCCAGCAGCTACAGAGCAACTAATGAAAAACTGTTTTTT
CASSYRATNEKLFF
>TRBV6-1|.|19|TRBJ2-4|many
TGTGCCAGCAGGACGAGGGCGGGAAAGGGCTTCGCCGGCAAAAACATTCAGTACTTC
CASRTRAGKGFAGKNIQYF
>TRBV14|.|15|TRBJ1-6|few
TGTGCCAGCAGCCAAGCCTCCGTCTCTGAATCACCCCTCCACTTT
CASSQASVSESPLHF
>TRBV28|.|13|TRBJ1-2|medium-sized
TGTGCCAGCACCGGACAGACTAACTATGGCTACACCTTC
CASTGQTNYGYTF
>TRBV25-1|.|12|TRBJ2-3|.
TGTGCCAGCAGTGATAGTGTGGATACGCAGTATTTT
CASSDSVDTQYF
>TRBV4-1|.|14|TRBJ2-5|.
TGCGCCAGCAGCCAAGCGCGGCCTCTTGGGACCCAGTACTTC
CASSQARPLGTQYF
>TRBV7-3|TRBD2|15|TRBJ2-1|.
TGTGCCAGCAGCTTAAGTTTTTCTAGCGGCAATGAGCAGTTCTTC
CASSLSFSSGNEQFF
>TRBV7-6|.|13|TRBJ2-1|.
TGTGCCAGCAGCTTAGATATTTGGGGTGGGCAGTTCTTC
CASSLDIWGGQFF
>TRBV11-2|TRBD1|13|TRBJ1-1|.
TGTGCCAGCAGCAGACAGGGGGTATATGAAGCTTTCTTT
CASSRQGVYEAFF
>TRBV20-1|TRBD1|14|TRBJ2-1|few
TGCAGTGCTAGCCTCCGGGACAGATACAATGAGCAGTTCTTC
CSASLRDRYNEQFF
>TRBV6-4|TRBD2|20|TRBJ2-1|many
TGTGCCAGCAGTGACAGGTGGAATAGCGGGGGACCGAACTCCTACAATGAGCAGTTCTTC
CASSDRWNSGGPNSYNEQFF
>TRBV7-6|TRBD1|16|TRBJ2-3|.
TGTGCCAGCAGCAGAGGATCGGGACAGTCTGCAGATACGCAGTATTTT
CASSRGSGQSADTQYF
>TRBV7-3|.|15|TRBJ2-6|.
TGTGCCAGCAGCTTAACAGCGTTTGGGGCCAACGTCCTGACTTTC
CASSLTAFGANVLTF
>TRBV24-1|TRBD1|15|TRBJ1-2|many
TGTGCCACCAGTGACAACCAGGGGGACATCTATGGCTACACCTTC
CATSDNQGDIYGYTF
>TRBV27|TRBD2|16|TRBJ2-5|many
TGTGCCAGCAGACGGGAAGGAGGACTAGCGGGAGGTTCCCTAAACTTC
CASRREGGLAGGSLNF
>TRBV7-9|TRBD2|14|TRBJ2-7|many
TGTGCCAGCAAGTGGGCGGGGGGGCCGTACGAGCAGTACTTC
CASKWAGGPYEQYF
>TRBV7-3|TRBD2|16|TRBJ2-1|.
TGTGCCAGCAGCTTAGGACTAGCGGGAGTGTACAATGAGCAGTTCTTC
CASSLGLAGVYNEQFF